The 31 T cell receptor beta chains in this list originate from one sample, sequenced in a study of cytomegalovirus exposure and HLA in healthy donors (dated by TCRdb to the late 2010s). Library construction relied on the immunoSEQ multiplex PCR assay. Sourced from immuneACCESS, this table was stored by TCRdb with only in-frame sequences that have V and J called. A share of the clones is absent; for the studies checked, an unresolved V gene accounts for under half, and the remainder has no known explanation. The sample table shows approximately 70,000 clones, and 94% are seen once. The ten largest clones capture roughly 0.6% of the sample. Material: PBMCs. The receptor source for this set is a woman between 18 and 29 years old in good health and CMV-seronegative.

The chain links TRBV4-1 to TRBJ1-6; TRBD1 matches 7 bases. V shed 1 base, J shed 8 bases, and the junction held 8 bases outside the gene matches. Germline-derived CDR1 and CDR2 are MGHRA and YSYEKL. CDR3 length: 16 amino acids. Written as DNA, the CDR3 is TGCGCCAGCAGCCAAGTGAGGGGGCGAATAGATTCACCCCTCCACTTT. It encodes CASSQVRGRIDSPLHF.

The chain combines TRBV6-1 with TRBJ2-6; weak D call: TRBD1 (5 bases). The V end lost 9 bases, the J end lost 3 bases, and 12 bases lay between the germline ends. CDR1 is MNHNS and CDR2 is SASEGT in the germline V gene. The CDR3 sequence is 14 residues long. The CDR3, as DNA: TGTGCCAGTACTACAGGTCTTGGGGCCAACGTCCTGACTTTC. Residues: CASTTGLGANVLTF.

This chain links TRBV6-5 with TRBJ2-2; D perhaps matches TRBD1 (6 bases). The CDR3 is 14 residues long. Per germline, CDR1 MNHEY and CDR2 SVGAGI. V was trimmed by 10 bases and J by 2 bases, leaving 14 bases between them. The CDR3 here is CATHTGLNTGELFF. The DNA of the CDR3 is TGTGCCACACACACAGGGCTCAACACCGGGGAGCTGTTTTTT.

CDR3 nucleotide sequence: TGTGCCAGCAATATTGGCCTCTCCTATAATTCACCCCTCCACTTT. Protein: CASNIGLSYNSPLHF. The J gene is TRBJ1-6, the V gene TRBV27; D call uncertain. V gave up 7 bases and J gave up 0 bases, with 10 bases separating them. The CDR3 runs 15 residues. CDR1 is MNHEY, CDR2 SMNVEV, per germline (reference sequence).

V is TRBV5-1 and J is TRBJ2-3; TRBD2 agrees at 11 bases. In germline, CDR1 is SGHRS, CDR2 YFSETQ. This CDR3 is built from 16 residues. Unmatched junction bases numbered 8, after V lost 5 bases and J lost 3 bases. The CDR3 DNA follows: TGCGCCAGCAGGGAGGGGGGACTAGCGGCAACAGATACGCAGTATTTT. Its protein is CASREGGLAATDTQYF.

This clone was detected only once. V and J are TRBV18 and TRBJ1-5; D is uncertain. Per the germline V gene, CDR1 is KGHSH and CDR2 is LQKENI. The CDR3 runs to 15 residues. V was trimmed by 4 bases and J by 2 bases, leaving 12 bases between them. The CDR3, as DNA: TGTGCCAGCTCACGCAGGCCCGGGGGCAATCAGCCCCAGCATTTT. This translates into CASSRRPGGNQPQHF.

The chain joins TRBV18 to TRBJ1-1; 7 nucleotides agree with TRBD1. The ends lost 6 bases at V and 3 bases at J; junction bases unmatched: 7. Germline CDR1 KGHSH, CDR2 LQKENI. The CDR3 sequence is 14 residues long. The CDR3 DNA follows: TGTGCCAGCTCCCTCCAGGGGGAATACACTGAAGCTTTCTTT. It is translated as CASSLQGEYTEAFF.

The genes are TRBV9 and TRBJ2-3; TRBD2 matches 9 bases. J was trimmed by 6 bases and V by 0 bases; bases with no gene match: 8. Germline-derived CDR1 and CDR2 are SGDLS and YYNGEE. The CDR3 totals 16 residues. CDR3 loop: CASSVDLRGGGDTQYF. The CDR3 region has the DNA TGTGCCAGCAGCGTAGACTTGCGGGGGGGCGGTGATACGCAGTATTTT.

The CDR3 nucleotides are TGTGCCAGCAGCCCACAACCCCGGGACAGGTTTTCCTACGAGCAGTACTTC. Protein sequence: CASSPQPRDRFSYEQYF. The gene calls are TRBV11-2 and TRBJ2-7; 8 bases are a match to TRBD1. This CDR3 contains 17 residues. Trimming cost V 5 bases and J 1 base; bases outside gene matches: 13. Germline loops: CDR1 SGHAT, CDR2 FQNNGV.

The gene calls are TRBV4-1 and TRBJ1-2, with TRBD1 matching 7 bases. The CDR3 sequence is 15 residues long. V lost 1 base to trimming and J lost 4 bases; unmatched junction nucleotides: 6. Germline assignment: CDR1 MGHRA and CDR2 YSYEKL. The CDR3 spells CASSQGGRGIYGYTF. DNA of the CDR3: TGCGCCAGCAGCCAAGGTGGCAGGGGGATCTATGGCTACACCTTC.

The rearrangement links TRBV28 to TRBJ1-4; D is uncertain. V was trimmed by 2 bases and J by 7 bases, leaving 11 bases between them. Germline-derived CDR1 and CDR2 are MDHEN and SYDVKM. The CDR3 is made up of 14 amino acids. The DNA of the CDR3 is TGTGCCAGCAGTTTAGCACCCGCCAGTGAAAAACTGTTTTTT. The encoded protein is CASSLAPASEKLFF.

The J gene is TRBJ1-1, the V gene TRBV28; tentative D call: TRBD1 (5 bases). V was trimmed by 3 bases and J by 1 base, leaving 12 bases between them. Germline CDR1 and CDR2: MDHEN and SYDVKM. The CDR3 spans 15 residues. The CDR3 DNA follows: TGTGCCAGCAGTTTCCCCAGGGAATGGAACACTGAAGCTTTCTTT. It is translated as CASSFPREWNTEAFF.

The chain is built from TRBV7-2 and TRBJ1-1; possibly TRBD1 for D (5 bases). Trimming shortened V by 0 bases and J by 4 bases, and 12 bases separated the two germline ends. This CDR3 is 15 amino acids long. The germline V gene encodes CDR1 SGHTA and CDR2 FQGNSA. Written as DNA, the CDR3 is TGTGCCAGCAGCTTAGCTGGGGGGTTGGGCACTGAAGCTTTCTTT. This codes for CASSLAGGLGTEAFF.

The chain carries TRBV21-1 and TRBJ2-3; the table's TRBD2 call for D was not verified on the DNA. TRBV21-1 is an annotated pseudogene. The CDR3 covers 18 residues. Here the CDR3 DNA reads TGTGCCAGCAGCAAAGTGGTGGTAACTAGCGGGGGGACAGATACGCAGTATTTT. This gives the protein CASSKVVVTSGGTDTQYF.

The chain combines TRBV27 with TRBJ2-7; D is ambiguous. Germline V lookup: CDR1 MNHEY, CDR2 SMNVEV (reference sequence). The CDR3 covers 11 residues. V was cut by 4 bases and J by 2 bases, with 3 bases left in between. CDR3 sequence (DNA): TGTGCCAGCAGTTCCGCCTACGAGCAGTACTTC. As protein: CASSSAYEQYF.

The chain employs TRBV7-9 and TRBJ1-2, with D unclear. Deletions cut 5 bases from V and 7 bases from J, with 14 bases between. Germline values: CDR1 SEHNR, CDR2 FQNEAQ (reference sequence). CDR3 size: 13 residues. The CDR3 spells CASSLTKSGGYTF. CDR3 nucleotide sequence: TGTGCCAGCAGCCTGACAAAGTCAGGTGGCTACACCTTC.

This clone was recorded only once. The gene calls are TRBV29-1 and TRBJ1-1; D is ambiguous. In germline, CDR1 is SQVTM, CDR2 ANQGSEA. With 3 bases removed from V and 4 bases from J, the gap between germline ends came to 15 bases. The CDR3 extends over 14 amino acids. CDR3 bases: TGCAGCGTTGATGGTCAGGTTCGGGGCACTGAAGCTTTCTTT. It encodes CSVDGQVRGTEAFF.

The rearrangement links TRBV2 to TRBJ2-2; D call uncertain. The germline V gene has CDR1 SNHLY and CDR2 FYNNEI. This CDR3 spans 14 amino acids. V lost 5 bases and J lost 2, with 9 bases in between. Here the CDR3 reads CASSRLSNTGELFF. DNA of the CDR3: TGTGCCAGCAGTCGCTTGAGCAACACCGGGGAGCTGTTTTTT.

The chain combines TRBV5-4 with TRBJ2-4; 8 bases are a match to TRBD2. The V and J ends lost 4 bases and 9 bases, in that order; junction bases with no gene match: 6. The V gene's germline CDR1 is SGHNT and CDR2 YYREEE (reference sequence). The CDR3 spans 13 residues. DNA of the CDR3: TGTGCCAGCAGCGAGGTTACTAGCGGCATTCAGTACTTC. Its protein product is CASSEVTSGIQYF.

The gene calls are TRBV2 and TRBJ2-2, with 11 bases matching TRBD1. This CDR3 has 18 amino acids. The germline V gene has CDR1 SNHLY and CDR2 FYNNEI. J was trimmed by 2 bases and V by 7 bases; bases with no gene match: 12. DNA of the CDR3: TGTGCCAGCAAATTCCGGGACAGGGGGTTGGTTAACACCGGGGAGCTGTTTTTT. This codes for CASKFRDRGLVNTGELFF.

The V gene is TRBV7-2, the J gene TRBJ1-1, with 10 bases identical to TRBD1. The CDR3 runs 15 residues. Germline loops: CDR1 SGHTA, CDR2 FQGNSA. With 6 bases clipped from V and 5 bases from J, the junction kept 9 bases outside the gene matches. The CDR3 reads CASRRQGALRTEAFF. CDR3 sequence (DNA): TGTGCCAGCAGGAGACAGGGGGCGCTTAGAACTGAAGCTTTCTTT.

The genes are TRBV30 and TRBJ2-2; the D gene is possibly TRBD2 (5 bases). The CDR3 is 13 amino acids. Germline V CDR1 and CDR2: GTSNPN, SVGIG (reference sequence). V was clipped by 8 bases and J by 6 bases, with 16 bases between them. The CDR3 spells CAAKGPAAGELFF. In nucleotides, the CDR3 is TGTGCCGCAAAGGGCCCAGCGGCCGGGGAGCTGTTTTTT.

The chain employs TRBV10-3 and TRBJ2-1, with D maybe TRBD2 (5 bases). V lost 3 bases, J lost 3 bases, and 12 bases lay in between. Germline V gene lookup returns CDR1 ENHRY and CDR2 SYGVKD. This CDR3 has 15 residues. The CDR3 DNA reads TGTGCCATCAGTGACTTTAGCGAGAGCTACAATGAGCAGTTCTTC. Its translation: CAISDFSESYNEQFF.

V is TRBV7-5 and J is TRBJ2-2; the tabulated D call, TRBD1, remains unverified against the DNA. TRBV7-5 is a pseudogene. The CDR3 is 15 amino acids. The CDR3 spells CVRSSRQGNTGELFF. Here the CDR3 DNA reads TGTGTCAGAAGCTCCAGACAGGGTAACACCGGGGAGCTGTTTTTT.

This chain connects TRBV4-3 to TRBJ2-3, with TRBD1 matching 10 bases. The CDR3 is 16 residues long. Per the germline V gene, CDR1 is LGHNA and CDR2 is YSLEER. V lost 3 bases, J lost 4 bases, and 7 bases stayed unmatched. CDR3 protein: CASSQAGQGTADTQYF. The CDR3 DNA reads as TGCGCCAGCAGCCAGGCGGGACAGGGGACCGCAGATACGCAGTATTTT.

The chain has TRBV6-5 and TRBJ2-5, with D perhaps matching TRBD1 (6 bases). Germline values: CDR1 MNHEY, CDR2 SVGAGI. V gave up 6 bases and J gave up 6 bases, with 11 bases separating them. The CDR3 is 12 residues long. CDR3 coding DNA: TGTGCCAGCAGAAGAGGACAGCAGACCCAGTACTTC. It specifies CASRRGQQTQYF.

The chain is built from TRBV28 and TRBJ1-3, with a tentative D call TRBD1 (6 bases). This CDR3 contains 14 residues. Germline V gene lookup returns CDR1 MDHEN and CDR2 SYDVKM. Trimming took off 8 bases at V and 0 bases at J, with 11 bases between the two ends. The CDR3 coding sequence is TGTGCCAGCCTAGGGGGGGGCTCTGGAAACACCATATATTTT. Translated: CASLGGGSGNTIYF.

In its sample, this clone was seen a few times. V usage is TRBV7-6 and J usage is TRBJ1-6; TRBD1 might be the D (6 bases). CDR1 SGHVS and CDR2 FNYEAQ come from the germline V gene. V gave up 0 bases and J gave up 8 bases, with 14 bases separating them. The CDR3 extends over 16 amino acids. CDR3 loop: CASSLAQGRTYSPLHF. CDR3 DNA sequence: TGTGCCAGCAGCTTAGCGCAGGGGCGGACGTATTCACCCCTCCACTTT.

The chain has TRBV7-3 and TRBJ1-2; D perhaps matches TRBD1 (6 bases). V was clipped by 5 bases and J by 7 bases, with 14 bases between them. Germline V gene data show CDR1 as SGHTA and CDR2 as FQGTGA. The CDR3 consists of 13 residues. The CDR3 loop reads CASSPQGMGGYTF. The DNA of the CDR3 is TGTGCCAGCAGCCCCCAGGGGATGGGTGGCTACACCTTC.

This clone has a single count. The rearrangement uses TRBV11-2 and TRBJ2-7; a possible D gene is TRBD2 (5 bases). Germline CDR1 and CDR2: SGHAT and FQNNGV. V lost 2 bases and J lost 2, with 10 bases in between. There are 14 residues in the CDR3. In DNA form, the CDR3 reads TGTGCCAGCAGCTTAAACAGCGGACCCTACGAGCAGTACTTC. As protein: CASSLNSGPYEQYF.

V gene TRBV6-5 combines with J gene TRBJ1-2; the D is unclear. Trimming stripped 0 bases from V and 0 bases from J, with 11 bases between. CDR3 length equals 16 residues. Germline values: CDR1 MNHEY, CDR2 SVGAGI. This CDR3 reads CASSYSLYSSNYGYTF. The CDR3 nucleotides are TGTGCCAGCAGTTACTCTTTGTACAGCTCTAACTATGGCTACACCTTC.